This T cell receptor beta chain came from a study of blood T cell repertoires in COVID-19 (TCRdb year 2020). Study-wide context: Samples from collaborators originated in the United States, Italy and Spain and spanned both the acute and convalescent phases of COVID-19. The samples were drawn from two sources: the first 160 participants of the ongoing ImmuneRACE study, and approximately 1,300 subjects contributed by 6 global collaborators. Sample metadata almost always included a de-identified subject ID, COVID-19 status, age in years and sex. The dataset comprised deeply sampled blood TCRbeta repertoires from subjects exposed to, actively infected with, or recovered from COVID-19. The material from the prospective study consisted of cDNA or gDNA derived from T cells, B-cell-depleted T cells, or PBMCs. HLA class I and class II types, where available, came from metadata supplied by the sample provider rather than from assay-based typing. A freely available public database, intended as a resource for researchers studying the immune response to SARS-CoV-2, is where the repertoires were released.

Deletion took 2 bases off V and 4 bases off J, with a span of 14 bases between the germline ends. The germline V gene encodes CDR1 MNHEY and CDR2 SVGEGT. The CDR3 covers 15 residues, taking in both the cysteine and the phenylalanine. The entry retains the CDR3 DNA only, 45 bases that are in frame from base 1. On this clone itself: The specificity of this receptor is unknown. Base qualities are missing; no much larger clone stands one base away.

Study-level results and caveats: How much clinical and demographic metadata was included differed by source and by participant, and the metadata was provided uncurated.

Collaborating institutions collected whole blood in K2EDTA tubes following their own protocols. For TCRbeta analysis, collaborators shipped samples as frozen whole blood, isolated PBMCs, or DNA extracted from either of those sample types. The immunoSEQ Assay, a bias-controlled multiplex PCR, was used to amplify TCRbeta CDR3 regions from genomic DNA. The original pipeline was this. Nucleated cell counts per sample were estimated from amplification of reference gene primers within the assay. Sequence reads were collapsed and filtered to measure the absolute abundance of every unique TCRbeta CDR3 rearrangement. For each sample, productive Simpson clonality was calculated as the square root of Simpson's diversity index over productive rearrangements. This immuneACCESS table, as held by TCRdb, lists in-frame sequences with V and J called but not all clones. Of the missing ones, under half trace to an unresolved V gene in checked studies; the others have no known cause. The D gene and trimming were derived from the DNA, and the V and J assignments and clone size from that table. The sample profile shows 75,000 to 100,000 clones; over 75% of them were found once. The ten largest clones represent roughly a tenth of the sample.

The source of this sequence is a woman over 75 with acute or convalescent COVID-19. The chain is assembled from TRBV6-2 or TRBV6-3 and TRBJ1-1, with a tentative D gene TRBD1 over 6 matching bases. The sample taken for sequencing was peripheral blood. The CDR3 has the sequence CASSYRTGLRTEAFF. The sequenced DNA is TGTGCCAGCAGTTACCGAACAGGGCTGCGCACTGAAGCTTTCTTT.